The 10 T cell receptor beta chains reported below all come from one sample, sequenced in a study of CD8 T cells in ankylosing spondylitis (dated by TCRdb to about 2017). The method was 5' RACE. The instrument was an Illumina HiSeq 2500. TCRdb redid the processing of the public reads, applying fastp at Q25 and MiXCR, and retained in-frame beta chains. Every entry covers one CDR3 protein and lists the most common genes and DNA from its rows. For this sample there are 350,000 or so distinct CDR3 sequences; roughly 14% appear just once. Jointly, the top ten make up 0.9% to 1.2% of the sample. Sample: blood, either unsorted or a sorted T cell fraction (not recorded which). The receptors come from a male donor with ankylosing spondylitis or in good health (not recorded which).

This clonotype was picked up a small number of times. This rearrangement joins TRBV12-3 or TRBV12-4 to TRBJ2-1; 12 bases fit TRBD1. V shed 1 base, J shed 6 bases, and the junction held 7 bases outside the gene matches. CDR3 size: 17 residues. The CDR3 DNA follows: TGTGCCAGCAGTTTAGGACCGGGACAGGGGGCGGTCAATGAGCAGTTCTTC. It encodes CASSLGPGQGAVNEQFF.

This clonotype was seen at least ten times. This chain joins TRBV29-1 and TRBJ2-7; 10 nucleotides align to TRBD1. This CDR3 contains 14 residues. Germline V gene sequence: CDR1 SQVTM, CDR2 ANQGSEA. V shed 4 bases, J shed 2 bases, and the junction held 5 bases outside the gene matches. CDR3 amino acids: CSVVVGTGAYEQYF. As DNA, the CDR3 is TGCAGCGTTGTGGTGGGGACAGGGGCCTACGAGCAGTACTTC.

V and J are TRBV6-1 and TRBJ2-5; TRBD2 is a possible D gene (6 bases). Trimming stripped 6 bases from V and 5 bases from J, with 19 bases between. The CDR3 contains 15 residues. The germline V gene has CDR1 MNHNS and CDR2 SASEGT. The DNA of the CDR3 is TGTGCCAGCAGCCCGGCCGGGGGTAATGGTGAGACCCAGTACTTC. Protein sequence: CASSPAGGNGETQYF.

The sample holds many counts of this clonotype. V is TRBV12-3 or TRBV12-4 and J is TRBJ2-2; 11 positions match TRBD1. This CDR3 has 16 residues. After removal of 5 bases from V and 3 bases from J, the junction contained 5 bases not matched to a gene. This CDR3 is CASSRGQGAHTGELFF. In DNA form, the CDR3 reads TGTGCCAGCAGTCGCGGACAGGGGGCCCACACCGGGGAGCTGTTTTTT.

The J gene is TRBJ2-1, the V gene TRBV20-1, with TRBD2 matching over 10 bases. Trimming took 6 bases from V and 8 from J; bases not matched to a gene: 10. CDR1 is DFQATT, CDR2 SNEGSKA, per germline (reference sequence). This CDR3 has 14 residues. Here the CDR3 reads CSAETSGAWDEQFF. As DNA, the CDR3 is TGCAGTGCGGAAACTAGCGGGGCCTGGGATGAGCAGTTCTTC.

The V call is TRBV6-5, the J call TRBJ2-5, with D maybe TRBD1 (6 bases). The CDR3 contains 15 residues. The germline CDR1 and CDR2 sequences are MNHEY and SVGAGI. The V end lost 2 bases, the J end lost 1 base, and 11 bases lay between the germline ends. CDR3: CASSYGTTSQETQYF. As DNA, the CDR3 is TGTGCCAGCAGTTACGGGACAACTTCCCAAGAGACCCAGTACTTC.

The gene calls are TRBV4-1 and TRBJ1-1; 11 bases are shared with TRBD1. The CDR3 runs to 15 residues. J lost 1 base, V lost 4 bases, and 2 bases had no gene match. CDR1 MGHRA and CDR2 YSYEKL come from the germline V gene. The CDR3 is CASSRGQGANTEAFF. For the CDR3, the DNA is TGCGCCAGCAGCCGAGGACAGGGGGCGAACACTGAAGCTTTCTTT.

In nucleotides, the CDR3 is TGTGCCAGCAGCCCCGACAGGGTCTACGAGCAGTACTTC. Its protein product is CASSPDRVYEQYF. This sequence joins TRBV11-2 and TRBJ2-7, with 7 positions matching TRBD1. The J segment lost 3 bases and the V segment lost 5 bases, leaving 4 bases of the junction unmatched. CDR3 length: 13 amino acids. Looked up from germline, CDR1 is SGHAT and CDR2 is FQNNGV. The full variable domain, rest sourced from reference TRBV11-2 and TRBJ2-7, is EAGVAQSPRYKIIEKRQSVAFWCNPISGHATLYWYQQILGQGPKLLIQFQNNGVVDDSQLPKDRFSAERLKGVDSTLKIQPAKLEDSAVYLCASSPDRVYEQYFGPGTRLTVT.

In its sample, this clonotype was seen a few times. The V call is TRBV5-1, the J call TRBJ2-1; 10 bases agree with TRBD2. CDR3 length equals 15 residues. CDR1 and CDR2 from the germline V gene are SGHRS and YFSETQ. The trim removed 2 bases at V and 5 bases at J, leaving 4 bases unmatched. CDR3 region: CASSFTSGTDNEQFF. In DNA form, the CDR3 reads TGCGCCAGCAGCTTTACTAGCGGGACAGACAATGAGCAGTTCTTC.

This chain joins TRBV7-9 and TRBJ1-4; a weak D match, TRBD1 (6 bases). V lost 5 bases and J 6 bases, leaving 13 bases between the germline ends. The CDR3 contains 14 residues. The germline CDR1 and CDR2 sequences are SEHNR and FQNEAQ (reference sequence). DNA for the CDR3: TGTGCCAGCAGCCCCACAGGGCCGGATGAAAAACTGTTTTTT. Amino acid sequence: CASSPTGPDEKLFF.